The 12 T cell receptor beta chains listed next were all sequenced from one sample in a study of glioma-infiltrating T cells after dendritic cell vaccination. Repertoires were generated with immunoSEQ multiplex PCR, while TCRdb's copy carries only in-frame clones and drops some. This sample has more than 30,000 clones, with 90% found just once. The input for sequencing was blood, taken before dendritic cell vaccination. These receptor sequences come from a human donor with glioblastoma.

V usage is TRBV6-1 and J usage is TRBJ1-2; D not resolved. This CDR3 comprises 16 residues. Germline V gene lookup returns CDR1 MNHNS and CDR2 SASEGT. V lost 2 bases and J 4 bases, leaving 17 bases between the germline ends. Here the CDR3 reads CASSESAGRNIYGYTF. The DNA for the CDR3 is TGTGCCAGCAGTGAATCGGCGGGAAGGAATATCTATGGCTACACCTTC.

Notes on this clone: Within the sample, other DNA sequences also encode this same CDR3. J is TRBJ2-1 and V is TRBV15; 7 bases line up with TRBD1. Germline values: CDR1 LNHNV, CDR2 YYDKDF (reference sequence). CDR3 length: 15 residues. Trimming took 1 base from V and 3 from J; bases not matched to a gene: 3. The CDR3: CATSRGRDSYNEQFF. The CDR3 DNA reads TGTGCCACCAGCAGAGGAAGGGACAGCTACAATGAGCAGTTCTTC.

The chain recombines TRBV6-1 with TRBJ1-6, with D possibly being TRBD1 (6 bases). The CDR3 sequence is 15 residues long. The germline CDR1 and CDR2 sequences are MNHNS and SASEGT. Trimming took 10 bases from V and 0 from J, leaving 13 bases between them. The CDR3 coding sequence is TGTGCCACGCGACAGGCGAGCTCCTATAATTCACCCCTCCACTTT. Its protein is CATRQASSYNSPLHF.

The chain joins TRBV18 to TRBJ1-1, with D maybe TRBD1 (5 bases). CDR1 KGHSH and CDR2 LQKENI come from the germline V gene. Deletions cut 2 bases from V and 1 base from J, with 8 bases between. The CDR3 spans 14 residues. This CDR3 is CASSPGAENTEAFF. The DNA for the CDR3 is TGTGCCAGCTCACCAGGGGCGGAGAACACTGAAGCTTTCTTT.

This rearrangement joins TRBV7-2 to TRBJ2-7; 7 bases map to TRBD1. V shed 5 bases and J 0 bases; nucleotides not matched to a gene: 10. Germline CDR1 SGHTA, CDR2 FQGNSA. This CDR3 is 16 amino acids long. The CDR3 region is CASSPWTGPSSYEQYF. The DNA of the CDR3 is TGTGCCAGCAGCCCCTGGACAGGCCCCAGCTCCTACGAGCAGTACTTC.

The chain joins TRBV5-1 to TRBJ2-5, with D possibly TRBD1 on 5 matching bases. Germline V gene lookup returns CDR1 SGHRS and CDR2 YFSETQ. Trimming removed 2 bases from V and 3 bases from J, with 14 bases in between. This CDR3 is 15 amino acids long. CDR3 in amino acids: CASSFPQVNEETQYF. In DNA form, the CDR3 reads TGCGCCAGCAGCTTTCCACAGGTGAACGAAGAGACCCAGTACTTC. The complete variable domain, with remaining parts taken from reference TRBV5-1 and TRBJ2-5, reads KAGVTQTPRYLIKTRGQQVTLSCSPISGHRSVSWYQQTPGQGLQFLFEYFSETQRNKGNFPGRFSGRQFSNSRSEMNVSTLELGDSALYLCASSFPQVNEETQYFGPGTRLLVL.

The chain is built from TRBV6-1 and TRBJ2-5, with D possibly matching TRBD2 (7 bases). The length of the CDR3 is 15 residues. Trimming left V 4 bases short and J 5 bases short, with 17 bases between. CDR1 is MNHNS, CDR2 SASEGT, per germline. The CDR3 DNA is TGTGCCAGCAGTGTGGCCTGGGGGGGCGGGGAGACCCAGTACTTC. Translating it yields CASSVAWGGGETQYF.

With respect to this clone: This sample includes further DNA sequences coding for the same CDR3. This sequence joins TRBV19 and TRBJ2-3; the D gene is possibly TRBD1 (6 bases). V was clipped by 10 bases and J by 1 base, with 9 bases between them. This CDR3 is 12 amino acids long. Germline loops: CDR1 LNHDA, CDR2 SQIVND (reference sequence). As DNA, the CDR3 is TGTGCCACTAGACAGGGCACAGATACGCAGTATTTT. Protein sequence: CATRQGTDTQYF.

For the CDR3, the DNA is TGTGCCAGCAGTGAATGGGGGAGGGGATACGAGCAGTACTTC. Amino acid sequence: CASSEWGRGYEQYF. This rearrangement joins TRBV6-5 to TRBJ2-7; 7 nucleotides agree with TRBD2. CDR1 and CDR2 from the germline V gene are MNHEY and SVGAGI. After removal of 5 bases from V and 4 bases from J, the junction contained 8 bases not matched to a gene. The CDR3 consists of 14 residues.

The CDR3 loop reads CASSYEGGTEAFF. The CDR3 DNA is TGTGCCAGCAGTTACGAGGGCGGCACTGAAGCTTTCTTT. The chain employs TRBV6-5 and TRBJ1-1; D not resolved. Germline V gives CDR1 MNHEY, CDR2 SVGAGI. The CDR3 extends over 13 amino acids. V shed 2 bases and J shed 4 bases, with 8 bases lying between them.

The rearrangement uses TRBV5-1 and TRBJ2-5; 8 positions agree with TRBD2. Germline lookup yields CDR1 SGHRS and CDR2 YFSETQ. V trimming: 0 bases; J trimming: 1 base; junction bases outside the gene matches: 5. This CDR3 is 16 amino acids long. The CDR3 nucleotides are TGCGCCAGCAGCTTGGCCTCGGGGGGGTCCCAAGAGACCCAGTACTTC. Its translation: CASSLASGGSQETQYF.

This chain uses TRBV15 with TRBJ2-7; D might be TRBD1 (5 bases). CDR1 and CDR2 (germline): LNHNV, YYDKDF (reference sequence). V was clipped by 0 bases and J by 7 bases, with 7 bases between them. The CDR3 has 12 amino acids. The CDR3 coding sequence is TGTGCCACCAGCAGAGAAAGGGGTGAGCAGTACTTC. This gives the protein CATSRERGEQYF.